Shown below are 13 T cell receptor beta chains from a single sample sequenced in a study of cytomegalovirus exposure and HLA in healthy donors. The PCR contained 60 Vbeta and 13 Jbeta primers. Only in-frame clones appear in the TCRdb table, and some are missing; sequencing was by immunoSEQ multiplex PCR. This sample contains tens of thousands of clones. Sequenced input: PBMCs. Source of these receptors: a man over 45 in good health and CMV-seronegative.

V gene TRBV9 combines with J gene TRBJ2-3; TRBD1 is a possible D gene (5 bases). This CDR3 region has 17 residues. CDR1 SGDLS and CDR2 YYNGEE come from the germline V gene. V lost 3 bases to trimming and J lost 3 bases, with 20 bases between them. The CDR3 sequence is CASSGPKLGRGTDTQYF. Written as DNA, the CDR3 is TGTGCCAGCAGCGGCCCCAAGTTGGGGCGCGGTACAGATACGCAGTATTTT.

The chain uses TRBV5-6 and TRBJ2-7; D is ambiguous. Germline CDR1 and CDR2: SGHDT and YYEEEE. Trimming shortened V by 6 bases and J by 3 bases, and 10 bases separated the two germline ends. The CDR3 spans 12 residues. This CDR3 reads CASTLDGYEQYF. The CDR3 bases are TGTGCCAGCACCCTAGACGGCTACGAGCAGTACTTC.

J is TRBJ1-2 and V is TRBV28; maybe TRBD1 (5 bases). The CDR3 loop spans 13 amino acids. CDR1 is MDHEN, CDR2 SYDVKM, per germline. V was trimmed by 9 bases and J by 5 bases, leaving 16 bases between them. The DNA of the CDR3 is TGTGCCAGTAGATTGGGGCAGGGATATGGCTACACCTTC. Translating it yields CASRLGQGYGYTF.

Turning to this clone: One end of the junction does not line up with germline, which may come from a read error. CDR3 in amino acids: CASSRGGANYEQYF. In DNA, the CDR3 is TGTGCTAGCAGCCGCGGGGGGGCGAACTACGAGCAGTACTTC. The J gene is TRBJ2-7, the V gene TRBV7-7; TRBD2 aligns across 9 bases. The CDR3 covers 14 residues. Germline loops: CDR1 SSHAT, CDR2 FNYEAQ (reference sequence).

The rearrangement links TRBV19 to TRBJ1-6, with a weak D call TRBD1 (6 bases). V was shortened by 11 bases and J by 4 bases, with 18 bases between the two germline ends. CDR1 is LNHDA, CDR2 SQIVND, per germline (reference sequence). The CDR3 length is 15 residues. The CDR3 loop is CAGRQVTPYNSPLHF. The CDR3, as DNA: TGTGCCGGAAGACAGGTCACCCCTTATAATTCACCCCTCCACTTT.

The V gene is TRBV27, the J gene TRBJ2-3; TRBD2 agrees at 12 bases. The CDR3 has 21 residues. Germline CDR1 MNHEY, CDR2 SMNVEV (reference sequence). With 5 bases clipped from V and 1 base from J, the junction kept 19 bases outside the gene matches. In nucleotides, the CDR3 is TGTGCCAGCAGTGAAGGGGGACTAGCGGGTACTTTAGGCGTCGGCACAGATACGCAGTATTTT. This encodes CASSEGGLAGTLGVGTDTQYF.

CDR3 bases: TGTGCCAGCAGCCAAGGACTCCGACTAGCGGAGGACTACGAGCAGTACTTC. Protein product: CASSQGLRLAEDYEQYF. J is TRBJ2-7 and V is TRBV4-2, with 9 positions matching TRBD2. There are 17 residues in the CDR3. The V gene end was trimmed by 1 base and the J gene end by 3 bases; junction bases not matched to a gene: 10. Germline V CDR1 and CDR2: LGHNA, YNFKEQ.

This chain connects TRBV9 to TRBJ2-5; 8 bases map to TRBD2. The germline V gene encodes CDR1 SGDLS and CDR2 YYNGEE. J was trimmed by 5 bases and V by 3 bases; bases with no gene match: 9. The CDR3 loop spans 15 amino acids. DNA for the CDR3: TGTGCCAGCAGCGCTGCCGGGACTAGGGGGGAGACCCAGTACTTC. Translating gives CASSAAGTRGETQYF.

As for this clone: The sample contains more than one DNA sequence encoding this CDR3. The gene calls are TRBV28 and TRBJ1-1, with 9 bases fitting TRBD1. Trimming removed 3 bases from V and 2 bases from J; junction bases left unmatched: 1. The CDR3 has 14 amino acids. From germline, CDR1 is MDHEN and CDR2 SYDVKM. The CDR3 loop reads CASSLGQGNTEAFF. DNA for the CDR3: TGTGCCAGCAGTTTGGGACAGGGAAACACTGAAGCTTTCTTT. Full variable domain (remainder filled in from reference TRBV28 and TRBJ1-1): DVKVTQSSRYLVKRTGEKVFLECVQDMDHENMFWYRQDPGLGLRLIYFSYDVKMKEKGDIPEGYSVSREKKERFSLILESASTNQTSMYLCASSLGQGNTEAFFGQGTRLTVV.

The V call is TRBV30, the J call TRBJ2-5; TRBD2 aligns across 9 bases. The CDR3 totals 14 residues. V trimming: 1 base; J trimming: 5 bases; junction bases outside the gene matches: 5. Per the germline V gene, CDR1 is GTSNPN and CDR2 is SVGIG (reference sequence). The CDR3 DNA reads TGTGCCTGGAGTGGAGCGGGGGGTTGGGAGACCCAGTACTTC. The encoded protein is CAWSGAGGWETQYF. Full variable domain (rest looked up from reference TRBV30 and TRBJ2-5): SQTIHQWPATLVQPVGSPLSLECTVEGTSNPNLYWYRQAAGRGLQLLFYSVGIGQISSEVPQNLSASRPQDRQFILSSKKLLLSDSGFYLCAWSGAGGWETQYFGPGTRLLVL.

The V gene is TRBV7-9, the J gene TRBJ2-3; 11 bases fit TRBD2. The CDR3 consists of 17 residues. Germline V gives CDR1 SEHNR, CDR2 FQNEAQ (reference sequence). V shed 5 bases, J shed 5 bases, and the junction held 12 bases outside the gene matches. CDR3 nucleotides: TGTGCCAGCAGCCCCTTCCTAGCGGGGGGCCCCGGAGATACGCAGTATTTT. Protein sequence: CASSPFLAGGPGDTQYF.

The CDR3 loop reads CASRQYASDGYTF. In DNA form, the CDR3 reads TGTGCCAGCAGGCAGTACGCCAGCGATGGCTACACCTTC. The chain is built from TRBV6-6 and TRBJ1-2; D remains ambiguous. The CDR3 is made up of 13 amino acids. Germline values: CDR1 MNHNY, CDR2 SVGAGI (reference sequence). V lost 6 bases to trimming and J lost 6 bases, with 14 bases between them.

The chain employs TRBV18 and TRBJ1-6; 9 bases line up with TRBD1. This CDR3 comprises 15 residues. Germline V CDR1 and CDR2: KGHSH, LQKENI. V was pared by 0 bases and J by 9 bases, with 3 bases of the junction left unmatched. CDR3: CASSPPGQGFSPLHF. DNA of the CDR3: TGTGCCAGCTCACCACCGGGACAGGGTTTTTCACCCCTCCACTTT. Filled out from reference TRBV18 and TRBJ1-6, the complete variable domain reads NAGVMQNPRHLVRRRGQEARLRCSPMKGHSHVYWYRQLPEEGLKFMVYLQKENIIDESGMPKERFSAEFPKEGPSILRIQQVVRGDSAAYFCASSPPGQGFSPLHFGNGTRLTVT.